These T cell receptor beta chains were read from a single sample in a study of blood T cell repertoires in COVID-19. Sequencing was performed with immunoSEQ multiplex PCR; in TCRdb, only in-frame clones are kept and a portion is missing. The sample carries 140,000 to 150,000 clones, more than 75% recorded once. Material: peripheral blood. All receptors derive from a man at least 80 years old with acute or convalescent COVID-19. CDR3s include the opening cysteine and the closing phenylalanine or tryptophan. D genes are given only for firm matches. Clone size is stated in some rows and not others, as once, few, many or a class when expanded.

TRBV6-5,NA,TRBJ1-1,NA,CASSYSGGGEAFF,TGTGCCAGCAGTTACTCAGGCGGGGGGGAAGCTTTCTTT
TRBV5-1,TRBD1,TRBJ1-1,NA,CASSSTPGTGNTEAFF,TGCGCCAGCAGCTCGACTCCCGGGACAGGGAACACTGAAGCTTTCTTT
TRBV5-1,TRBD2,TRBJ2-1,NA,CASRSAGTSSYNEQFF,TGCGCCAGCAGGTCAGCCGGGACTAGCTCCTACAATGAGCAGTTCTTC
TRBV5-4,TRBD2,TRBJ2-5,few,CASSRRTSGGQETQYF,TGTGCCAGCAGCCGTCGGACTAGCGGGGGACAAGAGACCCAGTACTTC
TRBV6-2/TRBV6-3,TRBD1,TRBJ2-7,NA,CASSYLPGQGALFEQYF,TGTGCCAGCAGTTACCTACCGGGACAGGGGGCCCTCTTCGAGCAGTACTTC
TRBV7-3,NA,TRBJ2-6,NA,CASSLIRQNSRRGANVLTF,TGTGCCAGCAGCTTAATTCGACAGAACTCCCGTAGAGGGGCCAACGTCCTGACTTTC
TRBV28,NA,TRBJ1-1,NA,CASSSSLGHGNTEAFF,TGTGCCAGCAGTTCTAGTTTGGGGCACGGAAACACTGAAGCTTTCTTT
TRBV2,TRBD1,TRBJ1-6,NA,CASSPRTGGYSYNSPLHF,TGTGCCAGCAGTCCGCGGACAGGGGGCTACTCCTATAATTCACCCCTCCACTTT
TRBV2,TRBD2,TRBJ2-1,NA,CASREGRGLAGYHEQFF,TGTGCCAGCAGGGAGGGAAGGGGACTAGCGGGCTATCATGAGCAGTTCTTC
TRBV18,TRBD1,TRBJ1-4,NA,CASSSTGTGPTTNEKLFF,TGTGCCAGCTCATCTACCGGGACAGGACCAACAACTAATGAAAAACTGTTTTTT
TRBV6-6,NA,TRBJ1-6,NA,CASRDTSNSPLHF,TGTGCCAGCCGGGACACCTCTAATTCACCCCTCCACTTT
TRBV27,NA,TRBJ1-5,NA,CASSLGQSGPSNQPQHF,TGTGCCAGCAGTTTAGGGCAGTCTGGTCCTAGCAATCAGCCCCAGCATTTT
TRBV7-6,TRBD2,TRBJ2-1,NA,CASSLALAGGNNEQFF,TGTGCCAGCAGCTTAGCGTTAGCGGGGGGGAACAATGAGCAGTTCTTC
TRBV27,TRBD2,TRBJ2-7,once,CASSLLAGGTYEQYF,TGTGCCAGCAGTCTATTAGCGGGGGGCACCTACGAGCAGTACTTC
TRBV5-1,TRBD1,TRBJ2-1,NA,CASSLFYGQGVYNEQFF,TGCGCCAGCAGCTTGTTTTATGGACAGGGAGTTTACAATGAGCAGTTCTTC
TRBV18,TRBD1,TRBJ2-7,NA,CASSTGTGGYEQYF,TGTGCCAGCTCAACCGGGACAGGGGGCTACGAGCAGTACTTC
TRBV11-1,TRBD2,TRBJ2-3,NA,CASETSGGSDTQYF,TGTGCCAGTGAGACTAGCGGGGGGTCTGATACGCAGTATTTT
TRBV30,NA,TRBJ2-6,once,CAWNAAGANVLTF,TGTGCCTGGAACGCGGCTGGGGCCAACGTCCTGACTTTC
TRBV6-5,NA,TRBJ2-5,NA,CASRLGALGQETQYF,TGTGCCAGCAGACTAGGAGCCCTAGGACAAGAGACCCAGTACTTC
TRBV28,TRBD1,TRBJ2-7,NA,CASSLGWDSPYEQYF,TGTGCCAGCAGTTTAGGCTGGGACAGTCCCTACGAGCAGTACTTC
TRBV25-1,TRBD1,TRBJ1-1,NA,CATQGGRNTEAFF,TGTGCCACGCAGGGGGGCCGGAACACTGAAGCTTTCTTT
TRBV3-1/TRBV3-2,NA,TRBJ1-3,NA,CASSQDGYSPGNTIYF,TGTGCCAGCAGCCAAGATGGGTACAGTCCTGGAAACACCATATATTTT
TRBV5-1,TRBD2,TRBJ2-1,NA,CASSFGSGGLYNEQFF,TGCGCCAGCAGCTTCGGCAGCGGGGGTCTGTACAATGAGCAGTTCTTC
TRBV11-2,TRBD1,TRBJ1-6,once,CASSLQYGQDNSPLHF,TGTGCCAGCAGCTTACAATATGGACAGGATAATTCACCCCTCCACTTT
TRBV6-2/TRBV6-3,TRBD2,TRBJ2-1,NA,CASSYASGLLNNEQFF,TGTGCCAGCAGTTACGCTAGCGGGCTTCTGAACAATGAGCAGTTCTTC
TRBV19,NA,TRBJ2-3,NA,CASSIVQGLTDTQYF,TGTGCCAGTAGTATAGTTCAGGGCCTCACAGATACGCAGTATTTT
TRBV6-5,NA,TRBJ1-1,NA,CASSPGVSTEAFF,TGTGCCAGCAGCCCGGGGGTCAGCACTGAAGCTTTCTTT
TRBV6-5,NA,TRBJ1-1,NA,CASSLTDNTEAFF,TGTGCCAGCAGTTTGACAGACAACACTGAAGCTTTCTTT
TRBV3-1/TRBV3-2,TRBD1,TRBJ2-3,NA,CASSQVGDRVRDTQYF,TGTGCCAGCAGCCAAGTGGGGGACAGGGTAAGGGATACGCAGTATTTT
TRBV21-1,NA,TRBJ1-2,NA,CASSTKGQGSNYGYTF,TGTGCCAGCAGCACAAAGGGACAGGGTAGTAACTATGGCTACACCTTC
TRBV5-1,NA,TRBJ1-6,NA,CASSLVTGRSYNSPLHF,TGCGCCAGCAGCTTGGTGACTGGCCGCTCCTATAATTCACCCCTCCACTTT
TRBV7-2,NA,TRBJ2-7,NA,CASSWREGDAQYF,TGTGCCAGCAGCTGGAGAGAGGGGGACGCACAGTACTTC
TRBV19,TRBD1,TRBJ2-5,NA,CASSWTGGETQYF,TGTGCCAGTAGTTGGACAGGGGGAGAGACCCAGTACTTC